The rows below give T cell receptor beta chains drawn from one sample of a study of post-analysis software for immune sequencing data. One entry per CDR3 protein results from TCRdb running MiXCR on the PCR reads. The sample shows around 770,000 distinct CDR3 sequences, just over 45% of them seen only once. Source material: blood. Source of these receptors: a girl aged 5 to 17 with multiple sclerosis. Each CDR3 is given with its conserved first and last residue. The D gene is left open where the match is weak. Size is stated for part of the rows, as once, few or many counts, or as a class when the clone is expanded.

v_gene	d_gene	abundance	j_gene	len	CDR3aa	CDR3nt
TRBV27	-	once	TRBJ2-3	15	CVSSRASVHTDTQYF	TGTGTCAGCAGTAGAGCTAGCGTACACACAGATACGCAGTATTTT
TRBV29-1	TRBD1	few	TRBJ1-2	13	CSVRSGTDYGYTF	TGCAGCGTTCGTTCCGGGACAGACTATGGCTACACCTTC
TRBV3-1	-	few	TRBJ2-5	14	CASSQDWVQETQYF	TGTGCCAGCAGCCAAGATTGGGTTCAGGAGACCCAGTACTTC
TRBV6-2/TRBV6-3	-	few	TRBJ2-1	13	CASSGVRGGEQFF	TGTGCCAGCAGTGGCGTTAGAGGGGGTGAGCAGTTCTTC
TRBV2	TRBD1	few	TRBJ2-7	13	CASGGTGTGEQYF	TGTGCCAGCGGAGGGACAGGGACGGGCGAGCAGTACTTC
TRBV6-1	TRBD1	few	TRBJ1-1	14	CASSVWTGTTEAFF	TGTGCCAGCAGTGTTTGGACAGGGACCACTGAAGCTTTCTTT
TRBV10-3	TRBD1	many	TRBJ2-1	13	CAIRGTEYNEQFF	TGTGCCATCAGGGGGACAGAATACAATGAGCAGTTCTTC
TRBV9	TRBD1	-	TRBJ2-6	18	CTSSVNRGKYSGANVLTF	TGTACCAGCAGCGTCAACAGGGGCAAGTACTCTGGGGCCAACGTCCTGACTTTC
TRBV20-1	-	few	TRBJ2-7	15	CSAARGTLGAYEQYF	TGCAGTGCCGCCAGGGGTACGTTAGGGGCCTACGAGCAGTACTTC
TRBV12-3/TRBV12-4	TRBD1	-	TRBJ1-5	14	CASRKTGGGQPQHF	TGTGCCAGCAGAAAAACAGGGGGGGGACAGCCCCAGCATTTT
TRBV7-2	-	-	TRBJ2-7	12	CASSQWKEEQYF	TGTGCCAGCAGTCAATGGAAGGAAGAGCAGTACTTC
TRBV12-3/TRBV12-4	TRBD2	-	TRBJ2-3	15	CASSPGLVGAYTQYF	TGTGCCAGCAGTCCCGGACTAGTGGGAGCATATACGCAGTATTTT
TRBV29-1	TRBD2	few	TRBJ2-5	12	CSGGGDQETQYF	TGCAGCGGTGGGGGGGACCAAGAGACCCAGTACTTC
TRBV6-5	-	-	TRBJ2-7	14	CASSSGTLGYEQYF	TGTGCCAGCAGCTCCGGGACATTGGGCTACGAGCAGTACTTC
TRBV29-1	-	-	TRBJ2-2	15	CSVGIKDRNTGELFF	TGCAGCGTTGGCATAAAGGACAGAAACACCGGGGAGCTGTTTTTT
TRBV7-3	-	-	TRBJ2-6	17	CASSSTSPSSGANVLTF	TGTGCCAGCAGCTCGACCTCACCAAGCTCTGGGGCCAACGTCCTGACTTTC
TRBV13	-	few	TRBJ2-7	14	CASSLPALPYEQYF	TGTGCCAGCAGCCTCCCAGCCCTCCCCTACGAGCAGTACTTC
TRBV7-9	-	-	TRBJ2-7	17	CASSLALTKLGSYEQYF	TGTGCCAGCAGCTTAGCTTTGACGAAGTTGGGCTCCTACGAGCAGTACTTC
TRBV7-9	-	-	TRBJ2-1	16	CASSQEGGPYYNEQFF	TGTGCCAGCAGCCAGGAGGGGGGCCCATACTACAATGAGCAGTTCTTC
TRBV11-2	TRBD1	once	TRBJ1-2	14	CASSPTPGTDASTF	TGTGCCAGCAGCCCAACCCCCGGGACAGACGCCTCCACCTTC
TRBV9	-	-	TRBJ2-3	14	CASSVDGRGDTQYF	TGTGCCAGCAGCGTAGACGGGAGAGGAGATACGCAGTATTTT
TRBV11-3	-	-	TRBJ2-3	11	CASRSRDTQYF	TGTGCCAGCAGATCTAGGGATACGCAGTATTTT
TRBV19	-	-	TRBJ1-2	13	CASRVHLNYGYTF	TGTGCCAGTAGGGTCCACCTTAACTATGGCTACACCTTC
TRBV5-1	-	-	TRBJ1-1	12	CASTGVSTEAFF	TGCGCCAGCACAGGGGTGAGCACTGAAGCTTTCTTT
TRBV24-1	TRBD2	-	TRBJ2-5	14	CATQGLAGHNEQYF	TGTGCCACCCAGGGACTAGCGGGCCACAATGAGCAGTACTTC
TRBV2	TRBD2	-	TRBJ2-3	17	CASSEASGSGSTDTQYF	TGTGCCAGCAGTGAAGCTAGCGGGAGCGGAAGCACAGATACGCAGTATTTT
TRBV3-1	TRBD2	few	TRBJ2-1	17	CASSRGTSGRGYNEQFF	TGTGCCAGCAGCCGTGGGACTAGCGGGAGAGGCTACAATGAGCAGTTCTTC
TRBV3-1	-	-	TRBJ2-4	16	CASSQVIPKAKNIQYF	TGTGCCAGCAGCCAAGTTATTCCCAAAGCCAAAAACATTCAGTACTTC
TRBV7-9	-	-	TRBJ2-1	14	CASSFPSSSNEQFF	TGTGCCAGCAGCTTCCCATCTAGCTCCAATGAGCAGTTCTTC
TRBV24-1	-	-	TRBJ2-1	13	CATSDSSYNEQFF	TGTGCCACCAGTGACAGCTCCTACAATGAGCAGTTCTTC
TRBV5-1	TRBD2	-	TRBJ2-5	17	CASSLGGSGTYQETQYF	TGCGCCAGCAGCTTGGGGGGTAGCGGGACCTACCAAGAGACCCAGTACTTC
TRBV20-1	TRBD2	-	TRBJ2-1	16	CSAPGLAENTHNEQFF	TGCAGTGCTCCAGGACTAGCGGAGAACACCCACAATGAGCAGTTCTTC
TRBV6-2/TRBV6-3	TRBD2	-	TRBJ2-3	14	CASRASGRTDTQYF	TGCGCCAGCAGGGCTAGCGGGAGGACAGATACGCAGTATTTT
TRBV29-1	-	few	TRBJ2-5	13	CSVALGPKETQYF	TGCAGTGTTGCCCTAGGTCCCAAAGAGACCCAGTACTTC
TRBV28	TRBD2	-	TRBJ2-7	13	CASSRAGAYEQYF	TGTGCCAGCAGCCGAGCGGGGGCCTACGAGCAGTACTTC
TRBV10-3	-	-	TRBJ1-2	14	CAISESSVNYGYTF	TGTGCCATCAGTGAGTCGTCTGTTAACTATGGCTACACCTTC
TRBV29-1	-	once	TRBJ1-1	13	CSAETDKDTEAFF	TGCAGCGCTGAGACAGATAAGGACACTGAAGCTTTCTTT